This T cell receptor beta chain was sequenced for a study of cytomegalovirus exposure and HLA in healthy donors. Overall study: Earlier, some 170 million T cells were analyzed, and about 100 million unique TCR beta sequences were found among them. Within the Caucasian-associated ancestry cluster were around 80% of the approximately 400 genotyped donors.

This clone has just a few counts. Losses at the gene ends were 3 bases for V and 5 bases for J; bases not matched to a gene: 11. Germline values: CDR1 LGHNA, CDR2 YSLEER. The CDR3 is made up of 16 amino acids. The PCR used 60 Vbeta and 13 Jbeta primers. The protocol was immunoSEQ multiplex PCR, while the TCRdb copy is restricted to in-frame clones and leaves out a portion. The sample holds 110,000 or so clones, under 85% seen once. This chain joins TRBV4-3 and TRBJ2-5, with 8 bases matching TRBD2. The source material was PBMCs. This sequence originates from a woman aged 50 to 60 in good health and CMV-seropositive. CDR3 DNA: TGCGCCAGCAGCCATGACCTTGCGGGGGGTGGGGAGACCCAGTACTTC. It is translated as CASSHDLAGGGETQYF.